One and the same sample provided the 22 T cell receptor beta chains below, sequenced in a study of shared T cell receptors in the human thymus. Clones were sequenced by immunoSEQ multiplex PCR, and TCRdb holds only the in-frame ones, with some missing. The table has approximately 760,000 clones, approximately 85% seen once. This sample also belongs to another study, concerning human thymus T cells.

Material for sequencing was thymocytes. The origin of the receptors is a girl under two years old with a congenital heart defect.

The chain recombines TRBV7-2 with TRBJ1-5, with no clear D. Germline-derived CDR1 and CDR2 are SGHTA and FQGNSA. CDR3 length: 14 amino acids. V lost 7 bases and J lost 4, with 14 bases in between. CDR3 protein: CASTPRESNQPQHF. The CDR3 DNA reads as TGTGCCAGCACCCCGAGGGAGTCTAATCAGCCCCAGCATTTT.

CDR3: CASSLAWAPSYNEQFF. In DNA, the CDR3 is TGTGCCTCTTCCCTTGCATGGGCCCCCTCCTACAATGAGCAGTTCTTC. This sequence joins TRBV30 and TRBJ2-1; D gene unclear. V was pared by 7 bases and J by 0 bases, with 19 bases between. Germline V gene data show CDR1 as GTSNPN and CDR2 as SVGIG (reference sequence). The length of the CDR3 is 16 residues.

The CDR3 loop is CAWRADRAGNTIYF. The CDR3 DNA reads TGTGCCTGGAGAGCGGACAGGGCTGGAAACACCATATATTTT. The rearrangement uses TRBV30 and TRBJ1-3; TRBD1 agrees at 8 bases. With V trimmed by 3 bases and J by 2 bases, 3 bases remained unmatched. The V gene's germline CDR1 is GTSNPN and CDR2 SVGIG (reference sequence). The CDR3 runs to 14 residues. Looking up the rest from reference TRBV30 and TRBJ1-3 gives the full variable domain: SQTIHQWPATLVQPVGSPLSLECTVEGTSNPNLYWYRQAAGRGLQLLFYSVGIGQISSEVPQNLSASRPQDRQFILSSKKLLLSDSGFYLCAWRADRAGNTIYFGEGSWLTVV.

This chain links TRBV7-3 with TRBJ2-1; 9 bases are a match to TRBD2. The CDR3 sequence is 19 residues long. Trimming removed 1 base from V and 2 bases from J; junction bases left unmatched: 12. Per the germline V gene, CDR1 is SGHTA and CDR2 is FQGTGA. CDR3 in DNA: TGTGCCAGCAGCTTAAGGTCGGTGCGCGGGGGGGCTCCCTACAATGAGCAGTTCTTC. It specifies CASSLRSVRGGAPYNEQFF.

The chain combines TRBV9 with TRBJ2-1; TRBD1 agrees at 7 bases. The CDR3 spans 12 residues. Per germline, CDR1 SGDLS and CDR2 YYNGEE. V trimming: 3 bases; J trimming: 6 bases; junction bases outside the gene matches: 0. CDR3 DNA: TGTGCCAGCAGCGGGGACAGCAATGAGCAGTTCTTC. It codes for CASSGDSNEQFF. The entire variable domain, with the rest obtained from reference TRBV9 and TRBJ2-1, is as follows: DSGVTQTPKHLITATGQRVTLRCSPRSGDLSVYWYQQSLDQGLQFLIQYYNGEERAKGNILERFSAQQFPDLHSELNLSSLELGDSALYFCASSGDSNEQFFGPGTRLTVL.

The rearrangement uses TRBV27 and TRBJ1-1, with a possible D match to TRBD1 (5 bases). Germline CDR1 is MNHEY and CDR2 is SMNVEV (reference sequence). The CDR3 has 18 amino acids. The V end lost 6 bases, the J end lost 2 bases, and 25 bases lay between the germline ends. CDR3 sequence reads: CASSPRWGTFRENTEAFF. The CDR3 nucleotides are TGTGCCAGCAGCCCTCGGTGGGGAACCTTCAGGGAAAACACTGAAGCTTTCTTT.

The chain's CDR3 is CASSVLASAETQYF. As DNA, the CDR3 is TGTGCCAGCAGCGTACTCGCGTCTGCCGAGACCCAGTACTTC. The gene calls are TRBV9 and TRBJ2-5; D not certain. This CDR3 contains 14 residues. CDR1 is SGDLS, CDR2 YYNGEE, per germline. V lost 1 base to trimming and J lost 5 bases, with 12 bases between them. The variable domain in full, completed from reference TRBV9 and TRBJ2-5, reads DSGVTQTPKHLITATGQRVTLRCSPRSGDLSVYWYQQSLDQGLQFLIQYYNGEERAKGNILERFSAQQFPDLHSELNLSSLELGDSALYFCASSVLASAETQYFGPGTRLLVL.

This chain joins TRBV27 and TRBJ1-1; TRBD1 aligns across 8 bases. The CDR3 is made up of 14 amino acids. The ends lost 6 bases at V and 8 bases at J; junction bases unmatched: 11. Germline CDR1 reads MNHEY; CDR2 reads SMNVEV (reference sequence). The CDR3 region is CASSDDRGGGEAFF. The CDR3 nucleotides read TGTGCCAGCAGCGACGACAGGGGCGGAGGGGAAGCTTTCTTT.

Regarding this clone: A junction boundary mismatches the germline segment, possibly from a read error. This chain links TRBV4-1 with TRBJ1-2, with D unresolved. Germline CDR1 reads MGHRA; CDR2 reads YSYEKL. The CDR3 length is 14 residues. DNA of the CDR3: TGCGCCAGCAGCAAAGAGGGAGGGAGCTATGGCTACACCTTC. This translates into CASSKEGGSYGYTF.

The chain uses TRBV6-1 and TRBJ1-5; D gene unclear. The CDR3 totals 16 residues. V was cut by 0 bases and J by 0 bases, with 9 bases left in between. Germline-derived CDR1 and CDR2 are MNHNS and SASEGT. CDR3 sequence reads: CASSEARICSNQPQHF. The CDR3 DNA reads TGTGCCAGCAGTGAAGCGCGGATTTGTAGCAATCAGCCCCAGCATTTT.

The chain recombines TRBV27 with TRBJ1-1; 7 nucleotides match TRBD1. J gave up 1 base and V 6 bases, and 11 bases lay outside the gene matches. The CDR3 consists of 16 residues. Per the germline V gene, CDR1 is MNHEY and CDR2 is SMNVEV (reference sequence). CDR3 sequence reads: CASSVTGTVENTEAFF. The CDR3 DNA follows: TGTGCCAGCAGCGTGACAGGGACGGTCGAGAACACTGAAGCTTTCTTT.

The table lists this clone with a few counts. The genes are TRBV27 and TRBJ1-6; D may be TRBD1 (6 bases). V dropped 7 bases and J dropped 9 bases, with 13 bases sitting between them. CDR1 is MNHEY, CDR2 SMNVEV, per germline (reference sequence). This CDR3 spans 13 amino acids. The CDR3 spells CASTDSQRSPLHF. DNA of the CDR3: TGTGCCAGCACGGACAGCCAGCGTTCACCCCTCCACTTT.

The chain links TRBV6-1 to TRBJ1-3; 9 positions agree with TRBD1. The CDR3 covers 20 residues. V was clipped by 4 bases and J by 0 bases; unmatched bases: 16. The germline V gene has CDR1 MNHNS and CDR2 SASEGT. The CDR3 spells CASSAPHRDREVLSGNTIYF. Here the CDR3 DNA reads TGTGCCAGCAGTGCCCCTCACCGGGACAGGGAGGTCCTCTCTGGAAACACCATATATTTT.

The genes are TRBV28 and TRBJ2-7, with 8 bases matching TRBD1. The V and J ends lost 6 bases and 3 bases, in that order; junction bases with no gene match: 7. Germline V gives CDR1 MDHEN, CDR2 SYDVKM. The CDR3 is made up of 14 amino acids. The CDR3, as DNA: TGTGCCAGCAGCGGGACAGGTGAACTCTACGAGCAGTACTTC. Residues: CASSGTGELYEQYF.

V and J are TRBV10-3 and TRBJ1-5, with D possibly being TRBD1 (5 bases). Trimming took off 2 bases at V and 1 base at J, with 9 bases between the two ends. The CDR3 covers 15 residues. Germline V CDR1 and CDR2: ENHRY, SYGVKD. The CDR3 loop is CAISEAGISNQPQHF. As DNA, the CDR3 is TGTGCCATCAGTGAGGCAGGGATAAGCAATCAGCCCCAGCATTTT.

The chain uses TRBV28 and TRBJ2-1, with 7 bases fitting TRBD1. The length of the CDR3 is 17 residues. The V and J ends lost 7 bases and 8 bases, in that order; junction bases with no gene match: 20. CDR1 is MDHEN, CDR2 SYDVKM, per germline. CDR3 DNA sequence: TGTGCCAGCAATACTGTGCTCGAGACAGGGAAGGTCGATGAGCAGTTCTTC. Translated: CASNTVLETGKVDEQFF.

The chain couples TRBV4-1 to TRBJ1-6; tentatively, D is TRBD1 (5 bases). The germline V gene encodes CDR1 MGHRA and CDR2 YSYEKL. Trimming removed 0 bases from V and 9 bases from J, with 9 bases in between. This CDR3 spans 14 amino acids. The CDR3 loop is CASSQERRASPLHF. The CDR3 DNA reads TGCGCCAGCAGCCAAGAACGCAGGGCTTCACCCCTCCACTTT.

The V call is TRBV19, the J call TRBJ2-1, with D perhaps matching TRBD1 (5 bases). The CDR3 contains 15 residues. Trimming took 3 bases from V and 6 from J, leaving 15 bases between them. Germline V gene lookup returns CDR1 LNHDA and CDR2 SQIVND (reference sequence). CDR3 protein: CASSMTPPGSNEQFF. CDR3 sequence (DNA): TGTGCCAGTAGTATGACCCCACCAGGGTCCAATGAGCAGTTCTTC.

This clone was observed once. The chain employs TRBV19 and TRBJ2-2, with unresolved D. Per germline, CDR1 LNHDA and CDR2 SQIVND (reference sequence). V gave up 0 bases and J gave up 4 bases, with 3 bases separating them. The CDR3 loop spans 13 amino acids. CDR3 DNA sequence: TGTGCCAGTAGTATAGATAGCACCGGGGAGCTGTTTTTT. Protein sequence: CASSIDSTGELFF. Complete variable domain (other parts from reference TRBV19 and TRBJ2-2): DGGITQSPKYLFRKEGQNVTLSCEQNLNHDAMYWYRQDPGQGLRLIYYSQIVNDFQKGDIAEGYSVSREKKESFPLTVTSAQKNPTAFYLCASSIDSTGELFFGEGSRLTVL.

The CDR3 region is CASSLRGGVNTDTDTQYF. The CDR3 DNA follows: TGTGCCAGCAGTTTACGGGGGGGCGTAAATACTGACACAGATACGCAGTATTTT. The V call is TRBV28, the J call TRBJ2-3, with 8 bases lining up with TRBD2. The CDR3 runs to 18 residues. Per germline, CDR1 MDHEN and CDR2 SYDVKM. The V segment lost 2 bases and the J segment 2 bases; nucleotides outside the gene matches: 12.

The J gene is TRBJ1-4, the V gene TRBV4-1; 10 bases are a match to TRBD1. This CDR3 is 18 amino acids long. V was pared by 3 bases and J by 0 bases, with 7 bases of the junction left unmatched. Germline CDR1 is MGHRA and CDR2 is YSYEKL. Here the CDR3 reads CASSQDRGSDATNEKLFF. CDR3 DNA: TGCGCCAGCAGCCAGGACAGGGGGTCAGATGCAACTAATGAAAAACTGTTTTTT.

This chain connects TRBV19 to TRBJ2-3; D perhaps matches TRBD2 (5 bases). Germline V CDR1 and CDR2: LNHDA, SQIVND (reference sequence). There are 14 residues in the CDR3. Trimming pared 5 bases from V and 3 bases from J, leaving 12 bases between. The CDR3 nucleotides read TGTGCCAGTAGTCCGGCGGGCCAAACAGATACGCAGTATTTT. Its protein product is CASSPAGQTDTQYF.